This record looks at one TCR beta chain sequence and its context. Antigen: not known. This CDR3 is 16 amino acids long. Germline CDR1 and CDR2: SGHDN and FVKESK. Trimming removed 4 bases from V and 5 bases from J, with 18 bases in between. Primers used in a second PCR of about 7 to 12 cycles were a sample-barcoded 5' primer and a J-beta primer mix. Template switching added a 12-random-nucleotide identifier to every cDNA molecule. TCRdb ran MiXCR on the 5' RACE reads and lists one entry per CDR3 protein. The profile shows more than 650,000 distinct CDR3 sequences, approximately 21% of them singletons. The record originates from a study of blood T cells in healthy people across ages. Study-level points and caveats: The lack of PBMC sorting stopped any conclusive naive versus antigen-experienced comparison.

Material for sequencing was blood. This TCR derives from a man in his 70s in good health. The chain uses TRBV14 and TRBJ2-1; D is possibly TRBD2 (6 bases). The chain's CDR3 is CASSRGIWRGNNEQFF. The CDR3 coding sequence is TGTGCCAGCAGCCGGGGGATTTGGCGGGGAAACAATGAGCAGTTCTTC. Combining the CDR3 with reference TRBV14 and TRBJ2-1 gives the whole variable domain EAGVTQFPSHSVIEKGQTVTLRCDPISGHDNLYWYRRVMGKEIKFLLHFVKESKQDESGMPNNRFLAERTGGTYSTLKVQPAELEDSGVYFCASSRGIWRGNNEQFFGPGTRLTVL.